Sequencing of this T cell receptor (beta chain) was carried out in a study of OX40 agonist ivuxolimab in advanced cancers. About the research overall: At approximately 80% male, the cohort had a mean age of 60 years, ranging from roughly 20 to 80. Overall study results and limits: The investigators did not determine what antigen specificity the expanded peripheral T cells had.

Some clones are missing from TCRdb's copy, which holds only in-frame ones; the method was immunoSEQ multiplex PCR. The sample has 20,000 to 25,000 clones, approximately 89% seen once. Trimming left V 11 bases short and J 5 bases short, with 21 bases between. The CDR3 is 14 residues long. Germline V gene data show CDR1 as MNHNS and CDR2 as SASEGT. As for this clone: Antigen specificity is unknown.

The sample consisted of CD4+ or CD8+ T cells sorted from blood, taken in a trial of the OX40 agonist ivuxolimab. The V and J genes are TRBV6-1 and TRBJ1-2; D might be TRBD1 (6 bases). The source is an adult with an advanced solid tumor such as melanoma, head and neck, liver or kidney cancer. For the CDR3, the DNA is TGTGCCCGCTGGGACGGGCAGGGGATATATGGCTACACCTTC. As protein: CARWDGQGIYGYTF.